This T cell receptor (beta chain) derives from a study of blood T cells in healthy people across ages. Healthy Caucasian individuals from Russia aged about 6 to 100 served as donors. Total RNA, at least 5.5 micrograms per sample, came from PBMCs. Germline-derived CDR1 and CDR2 are LGHNA and YSLEER. The germline V and J ends were trimmed by 3 bases and 7 bases, with 12 bases remaining between them. The CDR3 totals 13 residues. With a J-beta primer mix and a sample-barcoded 5' primer, a second PCR ran 7 to 11 cycles. TCRdb re-called the 5' RACE reads with MiXCR, one entry per CDR3 protein. The sample holds approximately 1.5 million distinct CDR3 sequences; roughly 43% are singletons and the top ten take 4%. Study-level findings and limits: Shifts in expanded clonotypes may have been confounded by donor CMV status, which was unknown.

This clonotype was detected once. The antigen remains undetermined. The chain uses TRBV4-3 and TRBJ1-2; the D gene is possibly TRBD1 (5 bases). Sequencing input: blood. This sequence was found in a woman between 18 and 29 years old in good health. In DNA form, the CDR3 reads TGCGCCAGCAGCCAGGAGAGGGGCTCTGGCTACACCTTC. It translates to CASSQERGSGYTF.